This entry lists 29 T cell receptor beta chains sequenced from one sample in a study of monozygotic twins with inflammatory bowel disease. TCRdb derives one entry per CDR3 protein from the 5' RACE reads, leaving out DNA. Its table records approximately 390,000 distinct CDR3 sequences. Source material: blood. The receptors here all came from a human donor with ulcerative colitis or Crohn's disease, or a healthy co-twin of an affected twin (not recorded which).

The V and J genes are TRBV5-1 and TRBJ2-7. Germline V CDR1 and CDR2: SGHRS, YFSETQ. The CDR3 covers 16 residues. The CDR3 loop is CASSLGSSLSSYEQYF.

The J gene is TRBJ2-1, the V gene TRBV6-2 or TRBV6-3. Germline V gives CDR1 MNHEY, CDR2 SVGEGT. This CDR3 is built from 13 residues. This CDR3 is CASSYTSYNEQFF.

The CDR3 protein is CASSPVHKVHSTDTQYF. The chain links TRBV7-8 to TRBJ2-3. Germline assignment: CDR1 SGHVS and CDR2 FQNEAQ. This CDR3 region has 17 residues.

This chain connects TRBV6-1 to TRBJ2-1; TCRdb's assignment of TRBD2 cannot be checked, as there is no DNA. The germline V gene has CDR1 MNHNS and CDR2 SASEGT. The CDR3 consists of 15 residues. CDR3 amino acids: CASSEPSGGRNEQFF.

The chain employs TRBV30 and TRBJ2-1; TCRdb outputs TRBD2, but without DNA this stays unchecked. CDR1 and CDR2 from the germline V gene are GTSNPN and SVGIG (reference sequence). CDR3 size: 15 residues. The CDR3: CAWATGTSVYNEQFF.

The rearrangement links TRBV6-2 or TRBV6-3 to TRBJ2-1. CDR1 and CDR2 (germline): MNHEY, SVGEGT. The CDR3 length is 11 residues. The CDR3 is CASRDGYLQFF.

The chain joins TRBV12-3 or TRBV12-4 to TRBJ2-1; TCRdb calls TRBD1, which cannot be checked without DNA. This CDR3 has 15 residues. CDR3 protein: CASSDRDRAYNEQFF.

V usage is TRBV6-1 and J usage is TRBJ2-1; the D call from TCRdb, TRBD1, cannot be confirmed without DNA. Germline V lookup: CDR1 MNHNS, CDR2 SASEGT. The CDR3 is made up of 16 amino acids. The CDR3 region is CASTERTGANHNEQFF.

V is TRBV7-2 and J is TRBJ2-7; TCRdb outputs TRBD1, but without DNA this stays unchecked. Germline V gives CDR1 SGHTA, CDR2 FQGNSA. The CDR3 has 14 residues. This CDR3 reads CASSLRDRAYEQYF.

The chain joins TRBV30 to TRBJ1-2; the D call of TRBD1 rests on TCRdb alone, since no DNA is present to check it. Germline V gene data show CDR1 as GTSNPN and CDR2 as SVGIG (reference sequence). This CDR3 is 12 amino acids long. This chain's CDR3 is CAWSPVDYGYTF.

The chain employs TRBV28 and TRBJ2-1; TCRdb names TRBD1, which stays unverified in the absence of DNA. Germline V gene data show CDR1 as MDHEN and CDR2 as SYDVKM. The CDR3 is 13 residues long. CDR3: CASSFDSLNEQFF. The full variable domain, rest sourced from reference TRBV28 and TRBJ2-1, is DVKVTQSSRYLVKRTGEKVFLECVQDMDHENMFWYRQDPGLGLRLIYFSYDVKMKEKGDIPEGYSVSREKKERFSLILESASTNQTSMYLCASSFDSLNEQFFGPGTRLTVL.

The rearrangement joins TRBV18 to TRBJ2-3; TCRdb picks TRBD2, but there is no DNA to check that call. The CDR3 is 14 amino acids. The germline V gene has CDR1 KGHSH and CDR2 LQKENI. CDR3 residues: CASSPSLLDYTQYF.

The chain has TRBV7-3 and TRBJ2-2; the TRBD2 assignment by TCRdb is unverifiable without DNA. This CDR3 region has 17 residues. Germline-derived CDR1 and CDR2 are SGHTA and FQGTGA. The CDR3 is CASTQTSGSKNTGELFF.

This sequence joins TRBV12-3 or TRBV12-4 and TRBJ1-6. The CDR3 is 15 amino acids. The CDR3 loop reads CASSSPLHYSSPLHF.

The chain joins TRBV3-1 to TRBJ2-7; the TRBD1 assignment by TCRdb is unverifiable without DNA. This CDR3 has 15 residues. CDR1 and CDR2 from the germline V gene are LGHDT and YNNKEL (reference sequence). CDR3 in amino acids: CASSLDWGRADEQYF.

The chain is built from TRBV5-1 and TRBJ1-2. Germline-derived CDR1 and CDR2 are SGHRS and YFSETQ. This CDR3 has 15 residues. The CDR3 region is CASSLEGKTYYGYTF.

CDR3 residues: CASSQQGAGTEAFF. V is TRBV5-4 and J is TRBJ1-1; TCRdb's D call, TRBD1, is unchecked because there is no DNA. The CDR3 is 14 residues long. Per the germline V gene, CDR1 is SGHNT and CDR2 is YYREEE (reference sequence).

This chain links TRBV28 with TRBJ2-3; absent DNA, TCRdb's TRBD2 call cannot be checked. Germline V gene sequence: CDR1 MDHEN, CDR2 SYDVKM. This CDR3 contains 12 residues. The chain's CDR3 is CASTSGIGTQYF.

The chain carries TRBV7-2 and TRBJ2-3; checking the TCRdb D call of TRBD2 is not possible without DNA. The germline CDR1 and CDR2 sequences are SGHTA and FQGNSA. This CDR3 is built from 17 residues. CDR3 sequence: CASSLGGDFPYTDTQYF.

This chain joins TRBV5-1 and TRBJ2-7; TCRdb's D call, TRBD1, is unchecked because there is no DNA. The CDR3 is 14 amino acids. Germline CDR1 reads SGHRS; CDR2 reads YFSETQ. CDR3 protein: CASSVEGANGEQYF.

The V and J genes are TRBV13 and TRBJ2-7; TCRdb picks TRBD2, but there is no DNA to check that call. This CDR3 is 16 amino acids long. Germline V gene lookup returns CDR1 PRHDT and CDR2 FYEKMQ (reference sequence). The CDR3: CASSFLRLAGGVEQYF.

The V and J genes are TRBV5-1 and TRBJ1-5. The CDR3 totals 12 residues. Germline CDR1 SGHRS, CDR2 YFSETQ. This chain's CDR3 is CARRRGNQPQHF.

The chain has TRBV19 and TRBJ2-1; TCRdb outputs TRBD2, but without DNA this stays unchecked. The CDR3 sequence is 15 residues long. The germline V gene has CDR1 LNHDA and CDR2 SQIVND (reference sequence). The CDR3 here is CASSTGTRHGNEQFF.

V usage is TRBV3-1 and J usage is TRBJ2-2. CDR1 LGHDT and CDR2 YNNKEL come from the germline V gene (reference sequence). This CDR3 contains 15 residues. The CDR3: CASSQAGTNTGELFF.

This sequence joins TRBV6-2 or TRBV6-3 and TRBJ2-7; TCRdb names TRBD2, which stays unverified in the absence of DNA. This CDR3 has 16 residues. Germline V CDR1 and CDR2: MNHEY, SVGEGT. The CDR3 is CASSYSRTSGSHEQYF.

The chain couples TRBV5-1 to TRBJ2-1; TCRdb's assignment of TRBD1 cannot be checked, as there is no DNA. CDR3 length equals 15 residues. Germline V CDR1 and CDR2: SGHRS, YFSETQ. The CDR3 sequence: CASSPGGDFSLEQFF.

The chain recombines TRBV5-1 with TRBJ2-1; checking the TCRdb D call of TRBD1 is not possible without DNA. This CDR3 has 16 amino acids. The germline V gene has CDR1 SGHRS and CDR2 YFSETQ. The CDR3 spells CASRNRDSSSYNEQFF.

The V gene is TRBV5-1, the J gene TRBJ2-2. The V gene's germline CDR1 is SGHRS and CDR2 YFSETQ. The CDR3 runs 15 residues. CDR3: CASSLLISNTGELFF.

The CDR3 is CASSQDRFDSRYGYTF. The chain recombines TRBV4-3 with TRBJ1-2; the TCRdb D gene call, TRBD1, has no DNA to confirm it. The CDR3 contains 16 residues. Germline-derived CDR1 and CDR2 are LGHNA and YSLEER.